The next 8 T cell receptor beta chains were all read from a single sample in a study of cytomegalovirus exposure and HLA in healthy donors. Primers: 60 Vbeta forward and 13 Jbeta reverse. TCRdb's copy holds only in-frame clones and misses some; the assay was immunoSEQ multiplex PCR. This table holds under 150,000 clones, over 65% found once. Sequenced sample: PBMCs. The receptor set was obtained from a middle-aged man in good health and CMV-seropositive.

This clone was recorded a few times. The junction departs from germline at one end; a sequencing error may be responsible. V is TRBV7-9 and J is TRBJ1-3; D is ambiguous. This CDR3 has 14 amino acids. Germline CDR1 and CDR2: SEHNR and FQNEAQ (reference sequence). The CDR3 loop is CSSSFGLSGNTIYF. CDR3 bases: TGTTCCAGCAGCTTCGGACTATCTGGAAACACCATATATTTT.

This chain uses TRBV10-3 with TRBJ1-1; 8 positions agree with TRBD1. The J segment lost 3 bases and the V segment lost 2 bases, leaving 2 bases of the junction unmatched. Germline lookup yields CDR1 ENHRY and CDR2 SYGVKD. The CDR3 totals 14 residues. This CDR3 reads CAISETGGDTEAFF. DNA for the CDR3: TGTGCCATCAGTGAGACAGGGGGAGACACTGAAGCTTTCTTT.

Note on this clone: The junction differs from germline at one of its ends, possibly a read error. The chain uses TRBV7-9 and TRBJ2-7; the D gene could be TRBD1 or TRBD2 (5 bases each). The CDR3 is 13 amino acids. In germline, CDR1 is SEHNR, CDR2 FQNEAQ (reference sequence). CDR3 amino acids: CSSSLEGSYEQYF. The CDR3 nucleotides are TGTTCCAGCAGCTTAGAGGGGTCCTACGAGCAGTACTTC.

This clone was counted between two and nine times. V and J are TRBV7-2 and TRBJ1-3; perhaps TRBD1 as D (5 bases). CDR3 length: 14 residues. Germline V CDR1 and CDR2: SGHTA, FQGNSA. Trimming stripped 3 bases from V and 0 bases from J, with 6 bases between. The CDR3 DNA is TGTGCCAGCAGCTTGGGGGGCTCTGGAAACACCATATATTTT. Translation: CASSLGGSGNTIYF.

This clone was counted once. The J gene is TRBJ1-1, the V gene TRBV5-4; 9 nucleotides match TRBD1. The V and J ends lost 0 bases and 7 bases, in that order; junction bases with no gene match: 4. Germline CDR1 and CDR2: SGHNT and YYREEE (reference sequence). The CDR3 is 14 residues long. Here the CDR3 DNA reads TGTGCCAGCAGCTTGGAGGGACAGGGTAGTGAAGCTTTCTTT. Its translation: CASSLEGQGSEAFF. The full variable domain, its missing parts supplied by reference TRBV5-4 and TRBJ1-1, is ETGVTQSPTHLIKTRGQQVTLRCSSQSGHNTVSWYQQALGQGPQFIFQYYREEENGRGNFPPRFSGLQFPNYSSELNVNALELDDSALYLCASSLEGQGSEAFFGQGTRLTVV.

J is TRBJ2-5 and V is TRBV18; TRBD2 aligns across 12 bases. The J call may be incorrect, as the DNA end agrees better with TRBJ2-7. The CDR3 length is 14 residues. Germline V gives CDR1 KGHSH, CDR2 LQKENI. The CDR3 sequence: CASSLTSGGYEQYF. DNA for the CDR3: TGTGCCAGTTCGCTGACTAGCGGGGGCTACGAGCAGTACTTC.

The rearrangement joins TRBV5-5 to TRBJ1-2; D is undetermined. CDR1 is SGHKS and CDR2 is YYEKEE in the germline V gene (reference sequence). Between the trimmed V and J ends, which lost 2 bases and 0 bases, there was a span of 5 bases. The CDR3 is 13 residues long. In DNA form, the CDR3 reads TGTGCCAGCAGCTTCCACACTAACTATGGCTACACCTTC. This translates into CASSFHTNYGYTF.

This clone was seen only a few times. The chain couples TRBV11-2 to TRBJ1-2, with 7 nucleotides matching TRBD1. The germline gives CDR1 SGHAT, CDR2 FQNNGV. After removal of 5 bases from V and 2 bases from J, the junction contained 11 bases not matched to a gene. CDR3 length equals 16 residues. CDR3 in amino acids: CASSAAQGRINYGYTF. DNA of the CDR3: TGTGCCAGCAGCGCAGCACAGGGGAGAATAAACTATGGCTACACCTTC.